A single sample is the source of the 10 T cell receptor beta chains below, sequenced in a study of control samples from healthy donors and cancer patients. TCRdb's copy holds only in-frame clones and misses some; the assay was immunoSEQ multiplex PCR. This sample yields approximately 120,000 clones, of which approximately 87% are seen a single time; 2.9% belongs to the top ten. Sequenced input: blood. The source of these receptors is a man in his sixties in good health.

V and J are TRBV6-1 and TRBJ1-2, with D unresolved. The germline V and J ends were trimmed by 3 bases and 1 base, with 3 bases remaining between them. The CDR3 covers 12 residues. From germline, CDR1 is MNHNS and CDR2 SASEGT. CDR3 protein: CASSDSNYGYTF. CDR3 nucleotide sequence: TGTGCCAGCAGTGACAGTAACTATGGCTACACCTTC.

The chain carries TRBV7-8 and TRBJ1-2; TRBD1 might be the D (5 bases). The germline V gene has CDR1 SGHVS and CDR2 FQNEAQ. V lost 3 bases and J lost 2, with 10 bases in between. This CDR3 contains 14 residues. The CDR3 nucleotides read TGTGCCAGCAGCTTCGCGGGGGGGAACTATGGCTACACCTTC. Its translation: CASSFAGGNYGYTF.

The genes are TRBV24-1 and TRBJ2-1; 7 positions match TRBD1. The CDR3 runs 15 residues. Trimming took 4 bases from V and 2 from J; bases not matched to a gene: 4. Germline CDR1 KGHDR, CDR2 SFDVKD. The CDR3 protein is CATSDLGQTYNEQFF. The CDR3 DNA follows: TGTGCCACCAGTGACCTGGGACAGACCTACAATGAGCAGTTCTTC.

The chain joins TRBV5-1 to TRBJ2-2; D possibly corresponds to TRBD1 (5 bases). CDR1 SGHRS and CDR2 YFSETQ come from the germline V gene. The ends were cut back, 3 bases at V and 0 bases at J, with 9 bases in the middle. The CDR3 extends over 15 amino acids. The CDR3 is CASSYPGSNTGELFF. The CDR3 nucleotides read TGCGCCAGCAGCTACCCAGGGTCGAACACCGGGGAGCTGTTTTTT.

V usage is TRBV30 and J usage is TRBJ1-6; the match to TRBD1 covers 7 bases. V gave up 8 bases and J gave up 0 bases; unmatched junction bases: 4. The CDR3 loop spans 14 amino acids. Germline-derived CDR1 and CDR2 are GTSNPN and SVGIG (reference sequence). The CDR3 coding sequence is TGTGCCCTCCGGACAGGCTCCTATAATTCACCCCTCCACTTT. This codes for CALRTGSYNSPLHF. Drawing the rest from reference TRBV30 and TRBJ1-6, the complete variable domain is SQTIHQWPATLVQPVGSPLSLECTVEGTSNPNLYWYRQAAGRGLQLLFYSVGIGQISSEVPQNLSASRPQDRQFILSSKKLLLSDSGFYLCALRTGSYNSPLHFGNGTRLTVT.

The chain couples TRBV28 to TRBJ1-6; possible D gene TRBD1, 6 bases. In germline, CDR1 is MDHEN, CDR2 SYDVKM. The CDR3 consists of 14 residues. V was pared by 5 bases and J by 6 bases, with 11 bases between. The CDR3 nucleotides read TGTGCCAGCAGTGTCGCAGGGGTTAATTCACCCCTCCACTTT. Translating it yields CASSVAGVNSPLHF.

The V and J genes are TRBV19 and TRBJ1-4; possibly TRBD1 for D (6 bases). Trimming left V 5 bases short and J 5 bases short, with 9 bases between. Germline CDR1 LNHDA, CDR2 SQIVND (reference sequence). The CDR3 is 13 amino acids. DNA of the CDR3: TGTGCCAGTAGTCTGACAGGAAATGAAAAACTGTTTTTT. The encoded protein is CASSLTGNEKLFF. Using reference TRBV19 and TRBJ1-4 for the parts outside the CDR3, the full variable domain is DGGITQSPKYLFRKEGQNVTLSCEQNLNHDAMYWYRQDPGQGLRLIYYSQIVNDFQKGDIAEGYSVSREKKESFPLTVTSAQKNPTAFYLCASSLTGNEKLFFGSGTQLSVL.

The chain is built from TRBV3-1 (or the pseudogene TRBV3-2) and TRBJ1-6, with D unclear. Trimming pared 0 bases from V and 7 bases from J, leaving 10 bases between. The CDR3 runs to 15 residues. Germline V gene data show CDR1 as LGHDT and CDR2 as YNNKEL (reference sequence). The CDR3 here is CASSQDSGGNSPLHF. The CDR3 DNA follows: TGTGCCAGCAGCCAAGATTCAGGTGGGAATTCACCCCTCCACTTT.

The chain carries TRBV18 and TRBJ1-4, with 9 bases aligning to TRBD1. Trimming cost V 2 bases and J 6 bases; bases outside gene matches: 7. Germline CDR1 is KGHSH and CDR2 is LQKENI. This CDR3 has 16 residues. DNA of the CDR3: TGTGCCAGCTCACCAAATCTACAGGGGGCGGATGAAAAACTGTTTTTT. Its protein is CASSPNLQGADEKLFF.

The V and J genes are TRBV4-2 and TRBJ1-6; possibly TRBD1 for D (6 bases). CDR3 length: 15 amino acids. The V end lost 2 bases, the J end lost 10 bases, and 15 bases lay between the germline ends. Germline V lookup: CDR1 LGHNA, CDR2 YNFKEQ. This CDR3 reads CASSQPGTTPSPLHF. The CDR3 DNA reads as TGTGCCAGCAGCCAACCAGGGACAACTCCCTCACCCCTCCACTTT.